Described below is a single T cell receptor (beta chain) sequence and its context. Antigen unknown. The treatment: roughly nine-day PBMC culture with coronavirus spike peptide pools or control peptides (ViraFEST assay). The collection of CD4+ T cells from the unexposed donor took place before the COVID-19 pandemic (2011-2018). V dropped 6 bases and J dropped 4 bases, with 10 bases sitting between them. The CDR3 is 13 amino acids. The germline V gene has CDR1 SNHLY and CDR2 FYNNEI. The sample originates from a study of vaccination and CD4 T cells after COVID-19. Oncomine TCR Beta short-read sequencing was applied to DNA from cultured CD4+ T cells. TCRdb reprocessed the PCR reads with MiXCR, giving one entry per CDR3 protein. The data show 6,900 or so distinct CDR3 sequences, with approximately 37% seen just once and around 15% held by the top ten.

The chain couples TRBV2 to TRBJ1-5; D may be TRBD1 (5 bases). This receptor was taken from a human donor in good health. The sample consisted of CD4+ T cells from blood, cultured in vitro. The CDR3 DNA reads TGTGCCAGCAGGGGGGACGCGAATCAGCCCCAGCATTTT. Its translation: CASRGDANQPQHF.